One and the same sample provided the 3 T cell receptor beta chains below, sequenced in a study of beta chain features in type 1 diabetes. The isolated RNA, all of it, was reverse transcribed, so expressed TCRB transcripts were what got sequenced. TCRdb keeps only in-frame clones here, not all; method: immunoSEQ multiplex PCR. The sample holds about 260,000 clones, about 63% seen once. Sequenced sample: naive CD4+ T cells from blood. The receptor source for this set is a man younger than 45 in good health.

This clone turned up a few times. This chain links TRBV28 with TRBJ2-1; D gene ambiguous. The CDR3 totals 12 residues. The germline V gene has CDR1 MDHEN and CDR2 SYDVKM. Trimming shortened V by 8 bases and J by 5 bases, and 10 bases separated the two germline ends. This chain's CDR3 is CASGSFNNEQFF. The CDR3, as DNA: TGTGCCAGCGGGTCTTTCAACAATGAGCAGTTCTTC.

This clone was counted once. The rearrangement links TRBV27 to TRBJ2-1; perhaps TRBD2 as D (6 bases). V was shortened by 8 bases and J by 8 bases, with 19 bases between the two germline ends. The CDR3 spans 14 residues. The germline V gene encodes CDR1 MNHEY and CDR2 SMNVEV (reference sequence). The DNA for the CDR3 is TGTGCCAGCCAGACCGGGAGACGACGGGATGAGCAGTTCTTC. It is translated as CASQTGRRRDEQFF.

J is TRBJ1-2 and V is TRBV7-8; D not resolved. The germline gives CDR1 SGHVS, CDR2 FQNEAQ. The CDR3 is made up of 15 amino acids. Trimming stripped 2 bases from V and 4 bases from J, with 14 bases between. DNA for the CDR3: TGTGCCAGCAGCTTAAGCCAGCAAGGAGGCTATGGCTACACCTTC. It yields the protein CASSLSQQGGYGYTF.